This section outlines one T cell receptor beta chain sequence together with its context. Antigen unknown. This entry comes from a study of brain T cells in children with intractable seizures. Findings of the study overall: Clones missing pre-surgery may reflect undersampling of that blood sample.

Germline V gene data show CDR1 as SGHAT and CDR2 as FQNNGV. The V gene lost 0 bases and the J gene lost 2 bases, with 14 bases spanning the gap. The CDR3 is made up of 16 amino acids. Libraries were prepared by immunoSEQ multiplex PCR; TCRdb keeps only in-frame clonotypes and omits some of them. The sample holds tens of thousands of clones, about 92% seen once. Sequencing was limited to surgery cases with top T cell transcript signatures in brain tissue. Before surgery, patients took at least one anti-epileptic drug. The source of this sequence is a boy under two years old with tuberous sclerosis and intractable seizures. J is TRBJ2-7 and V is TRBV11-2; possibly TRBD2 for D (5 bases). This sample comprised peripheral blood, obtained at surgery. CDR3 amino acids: CASSLDPIQEAYEQYF. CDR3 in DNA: TGTGCCAGCAGCTTAGATCCTATCCAGGAGGCCTACGAGCAGTACTTC.